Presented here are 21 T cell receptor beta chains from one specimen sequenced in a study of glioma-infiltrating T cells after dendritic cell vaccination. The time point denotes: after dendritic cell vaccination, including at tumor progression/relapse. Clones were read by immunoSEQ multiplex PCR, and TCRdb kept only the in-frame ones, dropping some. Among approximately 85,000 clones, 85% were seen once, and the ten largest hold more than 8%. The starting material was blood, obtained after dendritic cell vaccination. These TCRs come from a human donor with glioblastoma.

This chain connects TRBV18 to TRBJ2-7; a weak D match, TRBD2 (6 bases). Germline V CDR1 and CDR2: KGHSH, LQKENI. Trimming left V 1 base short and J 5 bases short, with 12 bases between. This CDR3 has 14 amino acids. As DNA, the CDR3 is TGTGCCAGCTCACCACAGGGAGGAAATAACGAGCAGTACTTC. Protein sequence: CASSPQGGNNEQYF. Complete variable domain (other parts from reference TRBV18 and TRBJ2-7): NAGVMQNPRHLVRRRGQEARLRCSPMKGHSHVYWYRQLPEEGLKFMVYLQKENIIDESGMPKERFSAEFPKEGPSILRIQQVVRGDSAAYFCASSPQGGNNEQYFGPGTRLTVT.

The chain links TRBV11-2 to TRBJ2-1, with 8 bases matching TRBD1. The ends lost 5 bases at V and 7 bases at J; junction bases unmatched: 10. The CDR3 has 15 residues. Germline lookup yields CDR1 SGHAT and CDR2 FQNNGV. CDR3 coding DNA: TGTGCCAGCAGCCGGGGACAGGCTCTCCGAAATGAGCAGTTCTTC. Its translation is CASSRGQALRNEQFF. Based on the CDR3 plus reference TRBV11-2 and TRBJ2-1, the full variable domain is EAGVAQSPRYKIIEKRQSVAFWCNPISGHATLYWYQQILGQGPKLLIQFQNNGVVDDSQLPKDRFSAERLKGVDSTLKIQPAKLEDSAVYLCASSRGQALRNEQFFGPGTRLTVL.

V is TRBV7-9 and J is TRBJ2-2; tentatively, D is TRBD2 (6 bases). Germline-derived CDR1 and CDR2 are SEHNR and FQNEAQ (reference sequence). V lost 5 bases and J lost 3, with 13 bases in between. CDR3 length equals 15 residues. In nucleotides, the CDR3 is TGTGCCAGCAGCCATATGCGGGGAGACACCGGGGAGCTGTTTTTT. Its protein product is CASSHMRGDTGELFF.

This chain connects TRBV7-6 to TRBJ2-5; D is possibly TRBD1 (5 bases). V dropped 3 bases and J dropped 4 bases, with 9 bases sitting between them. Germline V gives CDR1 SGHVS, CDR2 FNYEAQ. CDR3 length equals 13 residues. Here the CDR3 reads CASSLVQGETQYF. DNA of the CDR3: TGTGCCAGCAGCTTGGTGCAGGGAGAGACCCAGTACTTC.

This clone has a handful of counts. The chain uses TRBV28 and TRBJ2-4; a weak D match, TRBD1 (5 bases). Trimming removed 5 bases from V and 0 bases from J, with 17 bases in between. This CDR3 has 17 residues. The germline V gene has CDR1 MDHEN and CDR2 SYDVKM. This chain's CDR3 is CASSVQGYVRAKNIQYF. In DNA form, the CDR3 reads TGTGCCAGCAGTGTTCAGGGATACGTACGAGCCAAAAACATTCAGTACTTC.

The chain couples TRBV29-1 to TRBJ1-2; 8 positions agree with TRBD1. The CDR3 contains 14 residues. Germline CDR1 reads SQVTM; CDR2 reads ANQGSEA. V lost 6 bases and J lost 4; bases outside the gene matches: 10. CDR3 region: CSVEGQGAGYGYTF. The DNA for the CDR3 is TGCAGCGTCGAGGGGCAGGGGGCTGGCTATGGCTACACCTTC.

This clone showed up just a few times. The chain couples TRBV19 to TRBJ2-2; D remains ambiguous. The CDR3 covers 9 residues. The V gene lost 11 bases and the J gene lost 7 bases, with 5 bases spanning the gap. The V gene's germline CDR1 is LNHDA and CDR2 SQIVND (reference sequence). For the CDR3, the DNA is TGTGCCGGCCTCGGGGAGCTGTTTTTT. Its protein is CAGLGELFF.

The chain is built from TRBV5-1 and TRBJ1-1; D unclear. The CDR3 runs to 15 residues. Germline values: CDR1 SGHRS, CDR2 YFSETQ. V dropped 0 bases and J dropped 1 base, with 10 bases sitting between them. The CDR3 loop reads CASSLGLTGNTEAFF. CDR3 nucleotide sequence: TGCGCCAGCAGCTTGGGCCTTACGGGGAACACTGAAGCTTTCTTT.

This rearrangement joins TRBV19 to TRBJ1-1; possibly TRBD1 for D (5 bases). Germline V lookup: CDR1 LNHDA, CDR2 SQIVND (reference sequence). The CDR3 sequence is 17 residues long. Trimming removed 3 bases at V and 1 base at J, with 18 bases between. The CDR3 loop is CASSMFSGGEKNTEAFF. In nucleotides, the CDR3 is TGTGCCAGTAGTATGTTTTCGGGGGGAGAGAAGAACACTGAAGCTTTCTTT.

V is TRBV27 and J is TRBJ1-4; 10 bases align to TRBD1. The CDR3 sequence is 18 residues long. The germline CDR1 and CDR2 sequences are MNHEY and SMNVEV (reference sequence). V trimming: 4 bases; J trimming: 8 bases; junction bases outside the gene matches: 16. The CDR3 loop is CASSSQLRDRGRGEKLFF. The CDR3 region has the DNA TGTGCCAGCAGTTCTCAACTCCGGGACAGGGGTAGAGGGGAAAAACTGTTTTTT. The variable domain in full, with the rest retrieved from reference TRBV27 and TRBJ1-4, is EAQVTQNPRYLITVTGKKLTVTCSQNMNHEYMSWYRQDPGLGLRQIYYSMNVEVTDKGDVPEGYKVSRKEKRNFPLILESPSPNQTSLYFCASSSQLRDRGRGEKLFFGSGTQLSVL.

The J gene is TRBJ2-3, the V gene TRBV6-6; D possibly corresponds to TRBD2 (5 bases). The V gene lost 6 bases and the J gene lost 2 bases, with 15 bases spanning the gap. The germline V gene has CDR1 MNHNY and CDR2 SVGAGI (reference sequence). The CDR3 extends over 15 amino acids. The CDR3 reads CASSPGLLYTDTQYF. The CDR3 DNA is TGTGCCAGCAGCCCTGGACTCCTTTACACAGATACGCAGTATTTT.

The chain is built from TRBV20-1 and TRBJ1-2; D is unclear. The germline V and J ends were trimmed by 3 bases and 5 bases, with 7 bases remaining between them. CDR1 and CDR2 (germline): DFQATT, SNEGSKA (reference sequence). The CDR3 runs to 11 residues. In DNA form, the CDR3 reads TGCAGTGCTAGGAGTGCTTATGGCTACACCTTC. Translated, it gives CSARSAYGYTF.

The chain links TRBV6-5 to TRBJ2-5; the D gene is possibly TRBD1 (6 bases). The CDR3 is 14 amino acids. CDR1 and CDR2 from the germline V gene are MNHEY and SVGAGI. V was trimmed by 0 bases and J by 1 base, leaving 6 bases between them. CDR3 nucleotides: TGTGCCAGCAGTTACTCAGGGGGCCAAGAGACCCAGTACTTC. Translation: CASSYSGGQETQYF.

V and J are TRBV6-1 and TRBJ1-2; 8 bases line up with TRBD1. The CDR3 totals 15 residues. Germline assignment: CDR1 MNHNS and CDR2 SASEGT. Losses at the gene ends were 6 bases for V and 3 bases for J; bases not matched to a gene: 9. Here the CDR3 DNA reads TGTGCCAGCAGCACCCGGGACAGGAGAGACTATGGCTACACCTTC. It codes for CASSTRDRRDYGYTF.

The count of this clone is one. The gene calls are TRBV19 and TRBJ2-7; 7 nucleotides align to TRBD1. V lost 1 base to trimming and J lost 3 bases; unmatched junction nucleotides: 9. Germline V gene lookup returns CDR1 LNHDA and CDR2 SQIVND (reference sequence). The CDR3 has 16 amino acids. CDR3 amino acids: CASSIGGQRYIYEQYF. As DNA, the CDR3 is TGTGCCAGTAGTATAGGGGGACAGAGATACATCTACGAGCAGTACTTC.

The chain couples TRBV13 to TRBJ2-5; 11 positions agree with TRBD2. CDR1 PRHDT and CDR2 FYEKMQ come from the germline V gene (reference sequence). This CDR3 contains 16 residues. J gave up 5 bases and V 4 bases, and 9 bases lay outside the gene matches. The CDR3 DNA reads TGTGCCAGCAGCTCGGCCGAACTAGCGGGAGTGGAGACCCAGTACTTC. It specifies CASSSAELAGVETQYF.

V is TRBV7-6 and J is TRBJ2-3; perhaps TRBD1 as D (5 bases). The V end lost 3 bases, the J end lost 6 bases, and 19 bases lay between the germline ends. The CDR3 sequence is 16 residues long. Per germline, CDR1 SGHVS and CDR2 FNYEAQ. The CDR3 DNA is TGTGCCAGCAGCTTTGGCGCAGGGCCCGAATCTGATACGCAGTATTTT. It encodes CASSFGAGPESDTQYF.

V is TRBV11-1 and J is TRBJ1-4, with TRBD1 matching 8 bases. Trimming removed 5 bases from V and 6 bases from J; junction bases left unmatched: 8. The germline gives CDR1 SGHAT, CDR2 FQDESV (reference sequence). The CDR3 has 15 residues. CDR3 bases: TGTGCCAGCAGCCCCGGGACAGGAGTTGATGAAAAACTGTTTTTT. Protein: CASSPGTGVDEKLFF.

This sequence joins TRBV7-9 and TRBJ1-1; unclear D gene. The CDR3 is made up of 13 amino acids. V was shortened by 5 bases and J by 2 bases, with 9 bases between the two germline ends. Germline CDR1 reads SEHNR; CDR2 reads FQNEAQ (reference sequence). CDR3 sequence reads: CASSPGGNTEAFF. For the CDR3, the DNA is TGTGCCAGCAGCCCCGGAGGAAACACTGAAGCTTTCTTT.

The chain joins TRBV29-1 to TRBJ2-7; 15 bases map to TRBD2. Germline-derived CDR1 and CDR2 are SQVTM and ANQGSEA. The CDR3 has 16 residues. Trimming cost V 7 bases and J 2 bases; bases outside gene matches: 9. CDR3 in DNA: TGCAGCGCCTCAGGACTAGCGGGAGGGAGGACCTACGAGCAGTACTTC. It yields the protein CSASGLAGGRTYEQYF.

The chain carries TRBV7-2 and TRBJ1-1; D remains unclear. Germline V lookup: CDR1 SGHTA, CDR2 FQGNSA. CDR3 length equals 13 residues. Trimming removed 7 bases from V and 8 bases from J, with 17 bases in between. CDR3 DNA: TGTGCCAGCATCCTTGTCCCAACGGGGGAAGCTTTCTTT. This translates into CASILVPTGEAFF.